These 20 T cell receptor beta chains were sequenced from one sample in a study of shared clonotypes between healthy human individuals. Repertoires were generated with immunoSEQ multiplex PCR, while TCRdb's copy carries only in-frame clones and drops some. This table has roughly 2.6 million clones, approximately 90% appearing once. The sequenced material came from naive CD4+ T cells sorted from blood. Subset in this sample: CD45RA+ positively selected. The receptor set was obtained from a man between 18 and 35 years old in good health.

The CDR3 DNA follows: TGTGCCAGCAGCCCTCGACACCTGAGCGGGGGCACAGATACGCAGTATTTT. Amino acids: CASSPRHLSGGTDTQYF. The V call is TRBV9, the J call TRBJ2-3; 7 nucleotides agree with TRBD2. Per germline, CDR1 SGDLS and CDR2 YYNGEE. The CDR3 has 17 residues. The J segment lost 1 base and the V segment lost 4 bases, leaving 12 bases of the junction unmatched.

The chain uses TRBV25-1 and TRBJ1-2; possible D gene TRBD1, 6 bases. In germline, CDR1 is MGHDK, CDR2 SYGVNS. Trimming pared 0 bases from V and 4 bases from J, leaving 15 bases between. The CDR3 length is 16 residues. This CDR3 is CASSEYSGALGYGYTF. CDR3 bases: TGTGCCAGCAGTGAATACTCGGGGGCGCTGGGCTATGGCTACACCTTC.

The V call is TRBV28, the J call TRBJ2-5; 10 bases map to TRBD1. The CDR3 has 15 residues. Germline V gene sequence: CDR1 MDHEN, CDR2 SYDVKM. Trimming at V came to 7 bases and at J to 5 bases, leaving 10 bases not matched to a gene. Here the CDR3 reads CASIPGTGVPETQYF. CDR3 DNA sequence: TGTGCCAGCATCCCCGGGACAGGGGTTCCGGAGACCCAGTACTTC.

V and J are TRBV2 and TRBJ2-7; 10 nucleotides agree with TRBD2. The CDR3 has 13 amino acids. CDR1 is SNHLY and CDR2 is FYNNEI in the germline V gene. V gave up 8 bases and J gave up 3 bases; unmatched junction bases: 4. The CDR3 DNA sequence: TGTGCCAGCGAAAGACTAGCGGGCTACGAGCAGTACTTC. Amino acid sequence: CASERLAGYEQYF.

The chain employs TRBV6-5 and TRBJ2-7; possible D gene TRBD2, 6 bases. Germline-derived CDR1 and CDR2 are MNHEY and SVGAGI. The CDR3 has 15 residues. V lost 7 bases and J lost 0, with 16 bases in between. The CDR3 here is CASMSRAGSSYEQYF. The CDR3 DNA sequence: TGTGCCAGCATGAGTCGGGCGGGGAGCTCCTACGAGCAGTACTTC.

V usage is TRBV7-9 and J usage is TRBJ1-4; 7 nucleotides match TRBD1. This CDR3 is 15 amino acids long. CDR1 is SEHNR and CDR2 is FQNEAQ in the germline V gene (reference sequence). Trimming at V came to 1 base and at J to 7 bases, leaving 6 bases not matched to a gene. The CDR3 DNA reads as TGTGCCAGCAGCTTAGGACGGACAGGTTCTGAAAAACTGTTTTTT. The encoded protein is CASSLGRTGSEKLFF. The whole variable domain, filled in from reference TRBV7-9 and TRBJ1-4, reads DTGVSQNPRHKITKRGQNVTFRCDPISEHNRLYWYRQTLGQGPEFLTYFQNEAQLEKSRLLSDRFSAERPKGSFSTLEIQRTEQGDSAMYLCASSLGRTGSEKLFFGSGTQLSVL.

CDR3 nucleotide sequence: TGTGCCAGCAGCCAGACAGGGGCCGCACTGAACACTGAAGCTTTCTTT. It specifies CASSQTGAALNTEAFF. The chain uses TRBV7-9 and TRBJ1-1; 8 bases agree with TRBD1. The CDR3 is made up of 16 amino acids. V lost 5 bases, J lost 0 bases, and 8 bases stayed unmatched. Germline assignment: CDR1 SEHNR and CDR2 FQNEAQ (reference sequence).

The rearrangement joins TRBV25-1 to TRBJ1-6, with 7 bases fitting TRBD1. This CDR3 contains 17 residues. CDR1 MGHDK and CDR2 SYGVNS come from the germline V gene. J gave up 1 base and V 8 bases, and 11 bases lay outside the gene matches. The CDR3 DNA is TGTGCCAGCGCCGACAGGGAAAAGGGGTCCTATAATTCACCCCTCCACTTT. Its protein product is CASADREKGSYNSPLHF.

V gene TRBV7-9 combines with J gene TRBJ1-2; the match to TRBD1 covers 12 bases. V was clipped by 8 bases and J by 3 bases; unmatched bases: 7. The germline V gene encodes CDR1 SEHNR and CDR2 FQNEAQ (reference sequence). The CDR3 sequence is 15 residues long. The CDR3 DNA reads TGTGCCAGCGGGGGGACAGGGGGCTCAGACTATGGCTACACCTTC. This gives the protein CASGGTGGSDYGYTF.

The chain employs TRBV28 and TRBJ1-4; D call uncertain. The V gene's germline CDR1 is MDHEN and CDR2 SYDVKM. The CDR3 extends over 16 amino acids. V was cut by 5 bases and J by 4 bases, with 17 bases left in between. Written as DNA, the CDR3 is TGTGCCAGCAGTGATATCGGTCCGGACTATAATGAAAAACTGTTTTTT. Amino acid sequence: CASSDIGPDYNEKLFF. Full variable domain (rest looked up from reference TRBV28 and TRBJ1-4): DVKVTQSSRYLVKRTGEKVFLECVQDMDHENMFWYRQDPGLGLRLIYFSYDVKMKEKGDIPEGYSVSREKKERFSLILESASTNQTSMYLCASSDIGPDYNEKLFFGSGTQLSVL.

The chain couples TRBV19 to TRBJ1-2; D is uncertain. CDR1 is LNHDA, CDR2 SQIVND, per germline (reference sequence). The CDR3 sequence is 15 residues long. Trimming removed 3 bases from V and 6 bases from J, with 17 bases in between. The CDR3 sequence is CASSIGMGPTDGYTF. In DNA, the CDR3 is TGTGCCAGTAGTATTGGGATGGGCCCAACGGATGGCTACACCTTC.

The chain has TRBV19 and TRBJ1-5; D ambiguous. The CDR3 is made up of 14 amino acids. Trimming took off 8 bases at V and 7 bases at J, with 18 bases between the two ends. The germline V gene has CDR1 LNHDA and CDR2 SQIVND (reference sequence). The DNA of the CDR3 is TGTGCCAGTTCCACAACAGCGGGGAGACAGCCCCAGCATTTT. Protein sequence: CASSTTAGRQPQHF.

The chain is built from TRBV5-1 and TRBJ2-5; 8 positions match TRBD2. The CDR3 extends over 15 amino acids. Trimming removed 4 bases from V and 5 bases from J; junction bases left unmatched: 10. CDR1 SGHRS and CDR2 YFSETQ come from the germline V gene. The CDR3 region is CASSKVAGGRETQYF. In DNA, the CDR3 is TGCGCCAGCAGCAAGGTTGCGGGGGGCCGGGAGACCCAGTACTTC.

Here the CDR3 reads CASSYSPGPSGYTF. The CDR3, as DNA: TGTGCCAGCAGTTACTCCCCTGGACCTAGCGGCTACACCTTC. This rearrangement joins TRBV6-5 to TRBJ1-2; unclear D gene. The CDR3 length is 14 residues. Germline assignment: CDR1 MNHEY and CDR2 SVGAGI. V was pared by 0 bases and J by 8 bases, with 13 bases between.

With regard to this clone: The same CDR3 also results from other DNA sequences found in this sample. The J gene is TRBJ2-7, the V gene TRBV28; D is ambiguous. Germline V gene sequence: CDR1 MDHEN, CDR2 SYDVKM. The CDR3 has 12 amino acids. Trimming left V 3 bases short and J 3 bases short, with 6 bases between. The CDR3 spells CASSLGRYEQYF. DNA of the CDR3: TGTGCCAGCAGTTTGGGTCGCTACGAGCAGTACTTC. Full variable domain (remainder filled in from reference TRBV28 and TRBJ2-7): DVKVTQSSRYLVKRTGEKVFLECVQDMDHENMFWYRQDPGLGLRLIYFSYDVKMKEKGDIPEGYSVSREKKERFSLILESASTNQTSMYLCASSLGRYEQYFGPGTRLTVT.

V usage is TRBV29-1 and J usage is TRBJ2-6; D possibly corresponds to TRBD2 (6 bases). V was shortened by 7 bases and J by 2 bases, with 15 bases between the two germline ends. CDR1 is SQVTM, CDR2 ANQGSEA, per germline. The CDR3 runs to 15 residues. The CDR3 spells CSATGWGAGANVLTF. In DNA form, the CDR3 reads TGCAGCGCCACTGGGTGGGGGGCTGGGGCCAACGTCCTGACTTTC.

The CDR3: CASSSDRASNSPLHF. DNA of the CDR3: TGTGCCAGCAGCTCGGACAGGGCGAGTAATTCACCCCTCCACTTT. The chain couples TRBV7-2 to TRBJ1-6; 8 positions agree with TRBD1. The CDR3 spans 15 residues. CDR1 and CDR2 from the germline V gene are SGHTA and FQGNSA. Trimming at V came to 4 bases and at J to 6 bases, leaving 5 bases not matched to a gene.

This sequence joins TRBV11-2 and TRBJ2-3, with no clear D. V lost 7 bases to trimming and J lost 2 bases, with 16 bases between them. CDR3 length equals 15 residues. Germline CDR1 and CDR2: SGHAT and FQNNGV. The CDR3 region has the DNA TGTGCCAGCACCAAAACCTTAAGGGACACAGATACGCAGTATTTT. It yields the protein CASTKTLRDTDTQYF.

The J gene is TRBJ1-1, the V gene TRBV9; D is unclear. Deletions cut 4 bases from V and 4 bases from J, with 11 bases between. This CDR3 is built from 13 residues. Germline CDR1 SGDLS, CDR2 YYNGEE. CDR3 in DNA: TGTGCCAGCAGCTCCCCTTTAGGCACTGAAGCTTTCTTT. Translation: CASSSPLGTEAFF.

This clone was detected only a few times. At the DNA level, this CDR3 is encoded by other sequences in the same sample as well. The CDR3 DNA sequence: TGTGCCAGCAGTACCCGGGACAGCAATCAGCCCCAGCATTTT. Translation: CASSTRDSNQPQHF. The chain is built from TRBV6-6 and TRBJ1-5, with a possible D match to TRBD1 (5 bases). Germline lookup yields CDR1 MNHNY and CDR2 SVGAGI (reference sequence). CDR3 size: 14 residues. V lost 5 bases and J lost 1, with 9 bases in between.